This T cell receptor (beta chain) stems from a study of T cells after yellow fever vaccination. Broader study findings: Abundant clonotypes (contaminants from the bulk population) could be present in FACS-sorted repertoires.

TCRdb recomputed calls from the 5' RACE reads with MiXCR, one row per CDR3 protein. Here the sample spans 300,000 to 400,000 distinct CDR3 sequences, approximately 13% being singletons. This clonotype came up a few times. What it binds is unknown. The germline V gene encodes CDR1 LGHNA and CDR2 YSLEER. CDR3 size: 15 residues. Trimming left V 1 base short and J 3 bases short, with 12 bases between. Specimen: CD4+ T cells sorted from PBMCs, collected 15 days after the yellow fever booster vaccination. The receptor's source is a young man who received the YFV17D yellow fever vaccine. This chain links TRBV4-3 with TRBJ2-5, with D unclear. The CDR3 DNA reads TGCGCCAGCAGCCAAGGCCAGGTGGGGAAAGAGACCCAGTACTTC. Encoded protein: CASSQGQVGKETQYF.